The subject of this entry is one T cell receptor beta chain. This clone was seen only once. There is no known antigen for this receptor. No base quality values were provided; no much bigger clone lies one nucleotide off. The data belong to a study of cytomegalovirus exposure and HLA in healthy donors (dated by TCRdb to the late 2010s). Looking at the study overall: The 550 to 750 repertoires of the first cohort and the 95 to 150 validation repertoires were produced on the same platform, according to a later analysis. The study aimed to test whether signatures of past pathogen exposure could be identified by cataloging public T cell receptors. The study combined high-throughput TCR immunosequencing, statistical association of individual TCRs with disease status, and machine learning to predict cytomegalovirus infection status. Along with the roughly 670-subject first cohort, a separate validation cohort of over a hundred different subjects was used. General findings and caveats noted by the study authors: The study listed around 160 TCR beta chains as associated with cytomegalovirus. Three of the identified cytomegalovirus-associated TCR beta chains were confirmed in vitro to be specific for cytomegalovirus antigens. Of the cluster scores, 90% to 95% were above 0 in a later analysis, which found that TCRs clustered in the first cohort also tended to co-occur in the roughly 130 validation repertoires. The authors suggested that the approach could potentially be generalized to other disease states and immunological phenotypes. Most TCR sequences were seen in very few donors, while some public TCRs were found in many individuals. A later analysis lacked HLA typing for the validation cohort, so it scored co-occurrence in that cohort across all 120 repertoires. Cytomegalovirus status was reported to be diagnosed by the classifier with high specificity and sensitivity in both the original and validation cohorts.

Separate from the roughly 630-subject first cohort, the validation cohort of roughly 110 subjects was the group to which the donors belonged. CDR1 and CDR2 are read off the germline V gene (reference sequence) as MNHNY and SVGAGI. Trimmed from V: 7 bases; trimmed from J: 4 bases; junction bases lacking a gene match: 7. The CDR3 contains 14 residues, cysteine and phenylalanine counted. The DNA shown is the 42-base CDR3, in frame from base 1. The receptor library was made with the immunoSEQ multiplex PCR assay. The source study handled its data this way. A statistical classification framework was built to diagnose cytomegalovirus status from the catalog of TCR beta chain sequences. The immuneACCESS repertoire file appears here via TCRdb, limited to in-frame rearrangements. These files lack a portion of the clones; in checked studies, under half of the deficit traces to unresolved V genes, and the cause of the others is not known. That table gives V, J and clone size, and the DNA gave D and trimming. This sample lists approximately 160,000 clones; roughly 90% were detected once. The ten largest make up more than 2% of the sample.

This clonotype was obtained from a woman in her late teens or twenties in good health and CMV-seronegative. The chain is encoded by TRBV6-6 joined to TRBJ1-1; 9 bases in the junction line up with TRBD1. The sequencing input was PBMCs. The CDR3 has the sequence CASTLDRGRTEAFF. DNA sequence: TGTGCCAGCACCCTGGACAGGGGACGCACTGAAGCTTTCTTT.